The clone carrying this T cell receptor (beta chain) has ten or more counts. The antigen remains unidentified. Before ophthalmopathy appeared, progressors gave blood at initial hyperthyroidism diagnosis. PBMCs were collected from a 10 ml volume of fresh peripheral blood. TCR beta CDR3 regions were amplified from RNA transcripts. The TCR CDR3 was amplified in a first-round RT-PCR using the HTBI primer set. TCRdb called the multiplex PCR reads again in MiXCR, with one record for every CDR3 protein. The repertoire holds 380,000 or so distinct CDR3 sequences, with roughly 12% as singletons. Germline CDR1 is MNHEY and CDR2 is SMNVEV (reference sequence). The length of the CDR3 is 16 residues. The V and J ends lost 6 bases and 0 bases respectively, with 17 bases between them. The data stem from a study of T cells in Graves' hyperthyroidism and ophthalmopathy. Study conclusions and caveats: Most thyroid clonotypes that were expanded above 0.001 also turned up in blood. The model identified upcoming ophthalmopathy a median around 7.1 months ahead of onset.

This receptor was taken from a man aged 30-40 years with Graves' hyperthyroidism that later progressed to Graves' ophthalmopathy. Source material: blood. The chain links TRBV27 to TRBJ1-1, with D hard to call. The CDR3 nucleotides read TGTGCCAGCAGCCCAATCGGGGTCCTCATGAACACTGAAGCTTTCTTT. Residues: CASSPIGVLMNTEAFF.